These T cell receptor beta chains were read from a single sample in a study of STAT5B mutations in CD4+ large granular lymphocyte leukemia. Here immunoSEQ multiplex PCR was the method, and the copy in TCRdb shows in-frame clones only, minus some. The table has fewer than 7,000 clones, 65% to 75% seen once. Sequencing input: PBMCs. The receptors shown here come from a woman in her seventies with CD4+ T-cell large granular lymphocyte leukemia. The CDR3 runs from the conserved cysteine through the conserved F or W. The D gene is left open where the match is weak. Expanded clones are given a class, and other clones once, few, many or no size at all.

clone_size j_call d_call cdr3_length v_call cdr3_aa cdr3_nt
. TRBJ2-5 . 15 TRBV7-8 CASSLLPTPRETQYF TGTGCCAGCAGCTTACTTCCGACGCCCCGAGAGACCCAGTACTTC
. TRBJ1-2 . 14 TRBV28 CASNTGTTNYGYTF TGTGCCAGCAACACGGGGACCACTAACTATGGCTACACCTTC
. TRBJ2-5 TRBD1 14 TRBV6-6 CASSPGTARETQYF TGTGCCAGCAGCCCCGGGACAGCAAGAGAGACCCAGTACTTC
. TRBJ1-1 . 14 TRBV5-1 CASSRPSQGTEAFF TGCGCCAGCAGCCGCCCCTCACAGGGCACTGAAGCTTTCTTT
. TRBJ1-1 TRBD1 15 TRBV5-4 CASSSGQDRGTEAFF TGTGCCAGCAGCTCCGGACAGGATAGGGGCACTGAAGCTTTCTTT
once TRBJ2-3 TRBD2 15 TRBV7-2 CASSLGRGGTDTQYF TGTGCCAGCAGCTTAGGGCGGGGGGGCACAGATACGCAGTATTTT
. TRBJ2-5 . 14 TRBV9 CASSVGGGRETQYF TGTGCCAGCAGCGTAGGAGGCGGGCGGGAGACCCAGTACTTC
. TRBJ1-1 . 15 TRBV7-9 CASSLGVQLNTEAFF TGTGCCAGCAGCCTGGGGGTGCAGTTGAACACTGAAGCTTTCTTT
medium-sized TRBJ1-2 TRBD1 12 TRBV2 CASSGTGDGYTF TGTGCCAGCAGCGGGACAGGGGATGGCTACACCTTC
. TRBJ1-2 . 13 TRBV6-1 CASGRGGLYGYTF TGTGCCAGCGGAAGGGGCGGTCTCTATGGCTACACCTTC
. TRBJ2-1 . 14 TRBV2 CATPPNRAGGEQFF TGTGCCACCCCTCCAAACAGGGCTGGAGGTGAGCAGTTCTTC
. TRBJ2-7 TRBD2 14 TRBV28 CASIKRGGRYEQYF TGTGCCAGCATCAAGCGGGGGGGCCGGTACGAGCAGTACTTC
once TRBJ2-2 . 16 TRBV21-1 CASRTDRGVFTGELFF TGTGCCAGCAGAACGGACAGGGGTGTTTTCACCGGGGAGCTGTTTTTT
. TRBJ1-6 TRBD1 14 TRBV6-5 CASSLGQHNSPLHF TGTGCCAGCAGTTTGGGACAGCATAATTCACCCCTCCACTTT
few TRBJ1-3 . 13 TRBV6-6 CASSWVGGNTIYF TGTGCCAGCAGTTGGGTGGGTGGAAACACCATATATTTT
. TRBJ2-4 TRBD2 15 TRBV6-6 CASSKGRGAKNIQYF TGTGCCAGCAGCAAAGGGCGGGGGGCCAAAAACATTCAGTACTTC
. TRBJ2-3 . 15 TRBV27 CASSSIGGNTDTQYF TGTGCCAGCAGTTCGATAGGGGGGAACACAGATACGCAGTATTTT
. TRBJ2-7 TRBD2 16 TRBV5-1 CASSLGGTSSAYEQYF TGCGCCAGCAGCTTGGGGGGGACTAGCAGTGCCTACGAGCAGTACTTC
. TRBJ1-3 . 14 TRBV7-8 CASSWGGSGNTIYF TGTGCCAGCAGCTGGGGCGGCTCTGGAAACACCATATATTTT
. TRBJ1-1 . 12 TRBV12-5 CASGRDGTEAFF TGTGCTAGTGGCCGGGACGGCACTGAAGCTTTCTTT
. TRBJ1-5 TRBD1 14 TRBV5-6 CASSWGQGAQPQHF TGTGCCAGCAGCTGGGGACAGGGGGCTCAGCCCCAGCATTTT
. TRBJ2-1 . 13 TRBV11-2 CASSYRTYNEQFF TGTGCCAGCAGCTACAGGACGTACAATGAGCAGTTCTTC
large TRBJ1-1 . 13 TRBV5-1 CASKETGNTEAFF TGCGCCAGCAAGGAGACGGGGAACACTGAAGCTTTCTTT
. TRBJ2-2 . 15 TRBV5-1 CASSPTARSTGELFF TGCGCCAGCAGCCCCACTGCGAGGAGCACCGGGGAGCTGTTTTTT
. TRBJ1-1 TRBD1 15 TRBV9 CASSVATGGYTEAFF TGTGCCAGCAGCGTAGCTACAGGGGGCTACACTGAAGCTTTCTTT
. TRBJ1-4 . 15 TRBV5-1 CASNYGGGGVEKLFF TGCGCCAGCAATTATGGTGGGGGGGGAGTCGAAAAACTGTTTTTT
. TRBJ2-3 . 15 TRBV5-6 CASSTWGGGADTQYF TGTGCCAGCTCAACATGGGGCGGAGGGGCGGATACGCAGTATTTT
medium-sized TRBJ1-2 . 14 TRBV19 CASSPTAGLYGYTF TGTGCCAGTAGTCCGACAGCGGGTCTCTATGGCTACACCTTC
. TRBJ2-5 . 14 TRBV2 CASTFWDGGETQYF TGTGCCAGCACCTTTTGGGACGGGGGAGAGACCCAGTACTTC
. TRBJ1-1 . 13 TRBV19 CAPNGRKNTEAFF TGTGCCCCGAACGGGCGGAAGAACACTGAAGCTTTCTTT
. TRBJ1-2 TRBD1 13 TRBV7-2 CASSPGQGYGYTF TGTGCCAGCAGCCCGGGACAGGGCTATGGCTACACCTTC
. TRBJ1-5 . 15 TRBV7-5 CVRSLKDRLNQPQHF TGTGTCAGAAGCTTAAAGGACAGGCTTAATCAGCCCCAGCATTTT
. TRBJ1-1 . 15 TRBV2 CASSDAPQQDTEAFF TGTGCCAGCAGTGATGCACCTCAGCAGGACACTGAAGCTTTCTTT